Reported below is one TCR beta chain. The data were taken from a study of T cell changes during pregnancy in multiple sclerosis. The V gene lost 2 bases and the J gene lost 6 bases, with 22 bases spanning the gap. Germline V lookup: CDR1 LGHNT, CDR2 FRNRAP. This CDR3 spans 17 amino acids. Generated by immunoSEQ multiplex PCR, the TCRdb table keeps only in-frame clones and is missing some. The sample includes 45,000 to 65,000 clones, about 93% seen only once; the top ten take less than 0.6%. This sequence joins TRBV12-5 and TRBJ1-1; tentatively, D is TRBD1 (6 bases). The sequences come from CD4+ T cells from peripheral blood mononuclear cells, collected in the third trimester of pregnancy. This TCR came from a female donor with multiple sclerosis, enrolled in a pregnancy study. CDR3 loop: CASGLIHVPGARPEAFF. The CDR3 DNA reads TGTGCTAGTGGTTTGATTCACGTGCCAGGGGCCAGGCCTGAAGCTTTCTTT.